One sample yielded the 24 T cell receptor beta chains listed below, sequenced in a study of PD-L1 blockade in urothelial cancer. Time point noted: peripheral blood 6 weeks after treatment start. Profiling relied on immunoSEQ multiplex PCR, and the TCRdb table lists in-frame clones only, not all of them. The data contain roughly 76,000 clones, less than 95% of them singletons. The source material was PBMCs, sampled around atezolizumab (anti-PD-L1) treatment. The receptor set was obtained from a woman older than 75 with urothelial cancer.

The chain is built from TRBV27 and TRBJ2-7; tentatively, D is TRBD2 (6 bases). The CDR3 is 17 residues long. Germline V CDR1 and CDR2: MNHEY, SMNVEV (reference sequence). Trimming removed 3 bases at V and 2 bases at J, with 20 bases between. The DNA of the CDR3 is TGTGCCAGCAGTTTTACGGGGCCGAGCGGGTCGCCCTACGAGCAGTACTTC. It encodes CASSFTGPSGSPYEQYF.

V and J are TRBV19 and TRBJ2-5; 12 bases match TRBD2. In germline, CDR1 is LNHDA, CDR2 SQIVND (reference sequence). V dropped 4 bases and J dropped 4; count of bases not matched to a gene: 4. The CDR3 covers 15 residues. CDR3 in amino acids: CASSRTSGIAETQYF. DNA for the CDR3: TGTGCCAGTAGTAGGACTAGCGGGATAGCAGAGACCCAGTACTTC.

The chain has TRBV5-6 and TRBJ2-2; weak D call: TRBD1 (5 bases). Trimming cost V 0 bases and J 3 bases, with 6 bases left between them. Germline values: CDR1 SGHDT, CDR2 YYEEEE. CDR3 size: 14 residues. The CDR3 loop reads CASSLGRDTGELFF. Here the CDR3 DNA reads TGTGCCAGCAGCTTGGGCAGGGACACCGGGGAGCTGTTTTTT.

This chain connects TRBV7-3 to TRBJ2-5; no clear D gene. Trimming shortened V by 4 bases and J by 2 bases, and 8 bases separated the two germline ends. The CDR3 has 13 amino acids. Germline V gene sequence: CDR1 SGHTA, CDR2 FQGTGA. The CDR3 DNA sequence: TGTGCCAGCAGCTCCCAAAATCAAGAGACCCAGTACTTC. As protein: CASSSQNQETQYF. Full variable domain (missing parts from reference TRBV7-3 and TRBJ2-5): GAGVSQTPSNKVTEKGKYVELRCDPISGHTALYWYRQSLGQGPEFLIYFQGTGAADDSGLPNDRFFAVRPEGSVSTLKIQRTERGDSAVYLCASSSQNQETQYFGPGTRLLVL.

The V and J genes are TRBV19 and TRBJ1-1, with 7 positions matching TRBD1. Per the germline V gene, CDR1 is LNHDA and CDR2 is SQIVND (reference sequence). The CDR3 spans 16 residues. Losses at the gene ends were 7 bases for V and 3 bases for J; bases not matched to a gene: 14. The DNA for the CDR3 is TGTGCCAGTACCGTACGACCCGACAGGGTGTACACTGAAGCTTTCTTT. Its translation: CASTVRPDRVYTEAFF. Full variable domain (remainder filled in from reference TRBV19 and TRBJ1-1): DGGITQSPKYLFRKEGQNVTLSCEQNLNHDAMYWYRQDPGQGLRLIYYSQIVNDFQKGDIAEGYSVSREKKESFPLTVTSAQKNPTAFYLCASTVRPDRVYTEAFFGQGTRLTVV.

The rearrangement uses TRBV2 and TRBJ2-1; D gene ambiguous. The V end lost 6 bases, the J end lost 6 bases, and 3 bases lay between the germline ends. The CDR3 is made up of 10 amino acids. Per germline, CDR1 SNHLY and CDR2 FYNNEI. This chain's CDR3 is CASSRNEQFF. CDR3 sequence (DNA): TGTGCCAGCAGCCGCAATGAGCAGTTCTTC.

The chain carries TRBV19 and TRBJ2-6; TRBD1 aligns across 8 bases. The V gene end was trimmed by 6 bases and the J gene end by 9 bases; junction bases not matched to a gene: 10. CDR3 length equals 15 residues. The V gene's germline CDR1 is LNHDA and CDR2 SQIVND (reference sequence). In DNA, the CDR3 is TGTGCCAGTAGCCCCCTGGGGACAGGACTCAACGTCCTGACTTTC. Its protein is CASSPLGTGLNVLTF.

The V gene is TRBV28, the J gene TRBJ2-1, with 9 bases identical to TRBD2. Germline values: CDR1 MDHEN, CDR2 SYDVKM. The junction had 13 bases not matched to a gene; V was cut back by 4 bases and J by 9 bases. The CDR3 length is 16 residues. The CDR3, as DNA: TGTGCCAGCAGTTCTCGACTAGCGGACTCCATACTTGAGCAGTTCTTC. It yields the protein CASSSRLADSILEQFF.

V gene TRBV2 combines with J gene TRBJ2-7, with 9 nucleotides matching TRBD1. In germline, CDR1 is SNHLY, CDR2 FYNNEI. V lost 8 bases, J lost 1 base, and 9 bases stayed unmatched. CDR3 length: 15 amino acids. This CDR3 reads CASGYMDRGSYEQYF. The CDR3 DNA follows: TGTGCCAGCGGGTATATGGACAGGGGTTCCTACGAGCAGTACTTC.

This chain connects TRBV18 to TRBJ1-3; D unresolved. Trimming shortened V by 4 bases and J by 0 bases, and 10 bases separated the two germline ends. This CDR3 has 15 amino acids. Germline V gives CDR1 KGHSH, CDR2 LQKENI. The CDR3 loop is CASSLYGVSGNTIYF. CDR3 sequence (DNA): TGTGCCAGCTCACTGTACGGAGTCTCTGGAAACACCATATATTTT. The entire variable domain, with the rest obtained from reference TRBV18 and TRBJ1-3, is as follows: NAGVMQNPRHLVRRRGQEARLRCSPMKGHSHVYWYRQLPEEGLKFMVYLQKENIIDESGMPKERFSAEFPKEGPSILRIQQVVRGDSAAYFCASSLYGVSGNTIYFGEGSWLTVV.

This clone came up once. The V call is TRBV7-9, the J call TRBJ2-5; the D gene is possibly TRBD2 (6 bases). V was cut by 5 bases and J by 7 bases, with 20 bases left in between. The CDR3 spans 15 residues. Looked up from germline, CDR1 is SEHNR and CDR2 is FQNEAQ (reference sequence). As DNA, the CDR3 is TGTGCCAGCAGCCCCCGCGGGGACCGCCAGGGGACCCAGTACTTC. Its protein is CASSPRGDRQGTQYF.

This chain joins TRBV5-1 and TRBJ2-1; 11 nucleotides agree with TRBD2. Unmatched junction bases numbered 7, after V lost 4 bases and J lost 4 bases. Looked up from germline, CDR1 is SGHRS and CDR2 is YFSETQ. This CDR3 spans 16 amino acids. The CDR3 loop reads CASSPKGTSGYNEQFF. CDR3 nucleotides: TGCGCCAGCAGCCCGAAGGGGACTAGCGGTTACAATGAGCAGTTCTTC. The full variable domain, completed using reference TRBV5-1 and TRBJ2-1, is KAGVTQTPRYLIKTRGQQVTLSCSPISGHRSVSWYQQTPGQGLQFLFEYFSETQRNKGNFPGRFSGRQFSNSRSEMNVSTLELGDSALYLCASSPKGTSGYNEQFFGPGTRLTVL.

This clone has only one observation. This chain links TRBV28 with TRBJ1-1; the D is unclear. The CDR3 totals 13 residues. Trimming left V 3 bases short and J 5 bases short, with 10 bases between. Germline V gene sequence: CDR1 MDHEN, CDR2 SYDVKM. CDR3 loop: CASSFNGQTEAFF. CDR3 sequence (DNA): TGTGCCAGCAGTTTTAATGGCCAGACTGAAGCTTTCTTT.

This rearrangement joins TRBV7-2 to TRBJ2-7, with D perhaps TRBD2 (5 bases). The germline CDR1 and CDR2 sequences are SGHTA and FQGNSA. V was shortened by 5 bases and J by 0 bases, with 14 bases between the two germline ends. This CDR3 is built from 15 residues. This CDR3 reads CASSPSAGSSYEQYF. CDR3 coding DNA: TGTGCCAGCAGCCCAAGCGCGGGCAGCTCCTACGAGCAGTACTTC.

The V call is TRBV4-2, the J call TRBJ2-4, with 8 bases aligning to TRBD2. With 4 bases clipped from V and 3 bases from J, the junction kept 5 bases outside the gene matches. The length of the CDR3 is 15 residues. Per the germline V gene, CDR1 is LGHNA and CDR2 is YNFKEQ. The CDR3 DNA sequence: TGTGCCAGCAGCCCAGCGGGAGCCGACAAAAACATTCAGTACTTC. Translating it yields CASSPAGADKNIQYF.

This chain connects TRBV9 to TRBJ2-1; TRBD2 agrees at 10 bases. From germline, CDR1 is SGDLS and CDR2 YYNGEE. The CDR3 has 16 residues. The trim removed 0 bases at V and 7 bases at J, leaving 7 bases unmatched. The CDR3 region is CASSVDASGSLNEQFF. DNA of the CDR3: TGTGCCAGCAGCGTAGATGCTAGCGGGAGTTTGAATGAGCAGTTCTTC.

V is TRBV19 and J is TRBJ2-2; TRBD2 is a possible D gene (5 bases). V dropped 10 bases and J dropped 1 base, with 7 bases sitting between them. CDR1 is LNHDA and CDR2 is SQIVND in the germline V gene (reference sequence). CDR3 length: 12 residues. The CDR3 here is CATRENTGELFF. CDR3 DNA sequence: TGTGCCACCCGGGAGAACACCGGGGAGCTGTTTTTT. Full variable domain (outside the CDR3, taken from reference TRBV19 and TRBJ2-2): DGGITQSPKYLFRKEGQNVTLSCEQNLNHDAMYWYRQDPGQGLRLIYYSQIVNDFQKGDIAEGYSVSREKKESFPLTVTSAQKNPTAFYLCATRENTGELFFGEGSRLTVL.

The chain joins TRBV5-6 to TRBJ2-3; 10 bases fit TRBD1. The CDR3 extends over 17 amino acids. The trim removed 7 bases at V and 3 bases at J, leaving 14 bases unmatched. The germline V gene encodes CDR1 SGHDT and CDR2 YYEEEE. The CDR3 nucleotides read TGTGCCAGCCCGACCGACGAGGGACAGGGGACAACAGATACGCAGTATTTT. Its protein product is CASPTDEGQGTTDTQYF.

The table lists this clone with a count of one. The rearrangement uses TRBV6-1 and TRBJ2-1; the D is unclear. CDR1 MNHNS and CDR2 SASEGT come from the germline V gene. CDR3 length: 11 residues. V lost 3 bases and J lost 13, with 10 bases in between. The CDR3 sequence is CASSDTNAQFF. In DNA form, the CDR3 reads TGTGCCAGCAGTGACACAAACGCCCAGTTCTTC.

The chain uses TRBV7-7 and TRBJ2-7, with D possibly matching TRBD1 (5 bases). V shed 2 bases and J shed 8 bases, with 13 bases lying between them. Germline V gives CDR1 SSHAT, CDR2 FNYEAQ (reference sequence). The length of the CDR3 is 13 residues. The CDR3 DNA is TGTGCCAGCAGCTTAATTCCGGACAAGAAGCAGTACTTC. This encodes CASSLIPDKKQYF.

V and J are TRBV25-1 and TRBJ1-1, with TRBD1 as a possible D gene (5 bases). There are 14 residues in the CDR3. CDR1 and CDR2 (germline): MGHDK, SYGVNS. The germline V and J ends were trimmed by 7 bases and 1 base, with 13 bases remaining between them. The CDR3 DNA sequence: TGTGCCAGCACCAGGGACTCCCAGAACACTGAAGCTTTCTTT. Translating it yields CASTRDSQNTEAFF.

The rearrangement links TRBV10-3 to TRBJ1-2, with TRBD1 matching over 8 bases. This CDR3 contains 14 residues. Germline lookup yields CDR1 ENHRY and CDR2 SYGVKD. Germline trimming cut 7 bases from V and 0 bases from J; bases unmatched to any gene: 4. The CDR3 region has the DNA TGTGCCATCAATCCGGGACAGGCTAACTATGGCTACACCTTC. Translated, it gives CAINPGQANYGYTF.

This chain connects TRBV28 to TRBJ2-2, with D perhaps matching TRBD1 (5 bases). From germline, CDR1 is MDHEN and CDR2 SYDVKM. V shed 7 bases and J shed 2 bases, with 17 bases lying between them. The CDR3 extends over 16 amino acids. The DNA for the CDR3 is TGTGCCAGCATCCGAAATGGGGCAGTCAACACCGGGGAGCTGTTTTTT. Protein: CASIRNGAVNTGELFF.

The rearrangement uses TRBV9 and TRBJ1-5, with D maybe TRBD1 (5 bases). V shed 4 bases and J shed 4 bases, with 15 bases lying between them. Germline V gene sequence: CDR1 SGDLS, CDR2 YYNGEE. The CDR3 contains 15 residues. As DNA, the CDR3 is TGTGCCAGCAGCCCGACAGACACCGCTAATCAGCCCCAGCATTTT. Its protein product is CASSPTDTANQPQHF. The whole variable domain, filled in from reference TRBV9 and TRBJ1-5, reads DSGVTQTPKHLITATGQRVTLRCSPRSGDLSVYWYQQSLDQGLQFLIQYYNGEERAKGNILERFSAQQFPDLHSELNLSSLELGDSALYFCASSPTDTANQPQHFGDGTRLSIL.